This T cell receptor beta chain is drawn from a study of identical twins. Study outcomes and limitations: Potential partial confounding of zero-insertion analyses by invariant MAIT and iNKT cells was noted.

V lost 1 base and J lost 3; bases outside the gene matches: 13. The CDR3 is made up of 18 amino acids. In germline, CDR1 is MDHEN, CDR2 SYDVKM. MiXCR, applied by TCRdb to the 5' RACE reads, yields one record per CDR3 protein. The data show roughly 1,500,000 distinct CDR3 sequences, under 35% seen once. With respect to this clonotype: The antigen is undetermined.

V and J are TRBV28 and TRBJ2-7, with TRBD2 matching 9 bases. Material: cord blood. This TCR came from a newborn girl in good health. The CDR3 coding sequence is TGTGCCAGCAGTTTATATGGGAGAGGGCTAGCGGGACTCTACGAGCAGTACTTC. Residues: CASSLYGRGLAGLYEQYF.